These 27 T cell receptor beta chains came from one sample sequenced in a study of glioma-infiltrating T cells after dendritic cell vaccination. The data were produced by immunoSEQ multiplex PCR, yet TCRdb's version contains in-frame clones alone and is incomplete. The table records 100,000 or so clones, nearly 90% of them present only once. Time point noted: after dendritic cell vaccination, including at tumor progression/relapse. Sequencing used blood, obtained after dendritic cell vaccination. These receptors all come from a human donor with glioblastoma.

The chain couples TRBV11-2 to TRBJ2-2; 14 bases are a match to TRBD2. Unmatched junction bases numbered 6, after V lost 4 bases and J lost 5 bases. Per the germline V gene, CDR1 is SGHAT and CDR2 is FQNNGV. The CDR3 totals 17 residues. CDR3 in amino acids: CASSSPGLAGVTGELFF. Written as DNA, the CDR3 is TGTGCCAGCAGCTCCCCGGGACTAGCGGGGGTTACCGGGGAGCTGTTTTTT.

V is TRBV11-2 and J is TRBJ2-7; TRBD2 agrees at 10 bases. CDR3 length: 14 residues. Germline lookup yields CDR1 SGHAT and CDR2 FQNNGV. Trimming cost V 1 base and J 5 bases; bases outside gene matches: 2. DNA for the CDR3: TGTGCCAGCAGCTTAGCTAGCGGGAGTAACGAGCAGTACTTC. Translated, it gives CASSLASGSNEQYF.

This clone was counted only a few times. V gene TRBV2 combines with J gene TRBJ1-2; TRBD1 might be the D (6 bases). The CDR3 totals 14 residues. Trimming took 4 bases from V and 1 from J, leaving 10 bases between them. CDR1 is SNHLY, CDR2 FYNNEI, per germline. The CDR3 DNA reads as TGTGCCAGCAGTGTTGAGGGGGTTAACTATGGCTACACCTTC. This encodes CASSVEGVNYGYTF.

The chain employs TRBV27 and TRBJ1-6, with TRBD1 matching over 8 bases. This CDR3 contains 15 residues. From germline, CDR1 is MNHEY and CDR2 SMNVEV (reference sequence). The V segment lost 2 bases and the J segment 7 bases; nucleotides outside the gene matches: 4. The chain's CDR3 is CASSLAGQDNSPLHF. As DNA, the CDR3 is TGTGCCAGCAGTTTAGCGGGACAGGACAATTCACCCCTCCACTTT.

This rearrangement joins TRBV5-1 to TRBJ2-7; 14 bases are a match to TRBD2. Germline V gene data show CDR1 as SGHRS and CDR2 as YFSETQ. This CDR3 region has 17 residues. The J segment lost 6 bases and the V segment lost 0 bases, leaving 8 bases of the junction unmatched. The CDR3 coding sequence is TGCGCCAGCAGCTTGGGACTAGCGGGAGGGCTCTTCGGCGAGCAGTACTTC. As protein: CASSLGLAGGLFGEQYF.

The V call is TRBV27, the J call TRBJ2-3; tentative D call: TRBD2 (5 bases). The CDR3 extends over 15 amino acids. Germline lookup yields CDR1 MNHEY and CDR2 SMNVEV (reference sequence). The V end was cut by 6 bases, the J end by 8 bases, with 21 bases between. This chain's CDR3 is CASRWRSGNEGTQYF. CDR3 DNA sequence: TGTGCCAGCAGGTGGAGGTCTGGGAACGAAGGTACGCAGTATTTT.

The CDR3 protein is CAWSLGQRGYTF. CDR3 sequence (DNA): TGTGCCTGGAGTCTCGGACAGAGAGGCTACACCTTC. The rearrangement links TRBV30 to TRBJ1-2; perhaps TRBD1 as D (6 bases). V lost 2 bases and J 8 bases, leaving 12 bases between the germline ends. Looked up from germline, CDR1 is GTSNPN and CDR2 is SVGIG (reference sequence). The CDR3 length is 12 residues.

This chain connects TRBV29-1 to TRBJ2-3, with 13 bases aligning to TRBD2. CDR1 and CDR2 from the germline V gene are SQVTM and ANQGSEA. After removal of 6 bases from V and 6 bases from J, the junction contained 6 bases not matched to a gene. CDR3 length equals 14 residues. CDR3 DNA: TGCAGCGTCGATGGACTAGCGGGGGTGGATACGCAGTATTTT. The encoded protein is CSVDGLAGVDTQYF.

To note about this clone: A junction end diverges from the germline sequence, so it may reflect a read error. V usage is TRBV5-4 and J usage is TRBJ2-7; 11 bases line up with TRBD2. The CDR3 extends over 16 amino acids. Germline CDR1 reads SGHNT; CDR2 reads YYREEE (reference sequence). CDR3 sequence: CASTLGGLAGGHEQYF. The CDR3 coding sequence is TGTGCCAGCACCTTGGGGGGCCTAGCGGGAGGCCACGAGCAGTACTTC.

This sequence joins TRBV30 and TRBJ1-6; 9 nucleotides agree with TRBD1. Germline assignment: CDR1 GTSNPN and CDR2 SVGIG (reference sequence). Trimming removed 0 bases from V and 9 bases from J; junction bases left unmatched: 6. The length of the CDR3 is 15 residues. The CDR3 DNA reads TGTGCCTGGAGTGTACTTGGGACAGGGAGTTCACCCCTCCACTTT. Its protein product is CAWSVLGTGSSPLHF. The full variable domain, rest sourced from reference TRBV30 and TRBJ1-6, is SQTIHQWPATLVQPVGSPLSLECTVEGTSNPNLYWYRQAAGRGLQLLFYSVGIGQISSEVPQNLSASRPQDRQFILSSKKLLLSDSGFYLCAWSVLGTGSSPLHFGNGTRLTVT.

This clone was seen just once. The CDR3: CASSRYGGSSTGELFF. The CDR3 DNA reads as TGTGCCAGCAGCCGCTACGGGGGTTCGAGCACCGGGGAGCTGTTTTTT. V usage is TRBV5-5 and J usage is TRBJ2-2; tentative D call: TRBD2 (6 bases). V lost 4 bases and J 4 bases, leaving 17 bases between the germline ends. Germline assignment: CDR1 SGHKS and CDR2 YYEKEE (reference sequence). The CDR3 contains 16 residues.

V is TRBV19 and J is TRBJ2-2; D possibly corresponds to TRBD2 (8 bases). With 11 bases removed from V and 2 bases from J, the gap between germline ends came to 24 bases. Per germline, CDR1 LNHDA and CDR2 SQIVND (reference sequence). The CDR3 contains 17 residues. CDR3: CAAGQPSGGANTGELFF. CDR3 nucleotides: TGTGCCGCGGGACAGCCCTCGGGGGGGGCTAACACCGGGGAGCTGTTTTTT.

The J gene is TRBJ1-3, the V gene TRBV7-9; 8 nucleotides agree with TRBD1. The CDR3 has 16 residues. Per the germline V gene, CDR1 is SEHNR and CDR2 is FQNEAQ (reference sequence). V shed 4 bases, J shed 0 bases, and the junction held 5 bases outside the gene matches. CDR3 protein: CASSSSGGHSGNTIYF. The CDR3 nucleotides are TGTGCCAGCAGCTCCTCAGGGGGCCACTCTGGAAACACCATATATTTT.

The genes are TRBV5-1 and TRBJ2-3, with 7 nucleotides matching TRBD1. Germline V gives CDR1 SGHRS, CDR2 YFSETQ. The CDR3 totals 14 residues. The V and J ends lost 5 bases and 2 bases, in that order; junction bases with no gene match: 5. The CDR3 loop reads CASRGDRATDTQYF. In DNA, the CDR3 is TGCGCCAGCAGGGGAGACAGGGCCACAGATACGCAGTATTTT.

This chain connects TRBV10-2 to TRBJ2-5; 10 nucleotides agree with TRBD2. J lost 3 bases, V lost 2 bases, and 0 bases had no gene match. The CDR3 sequence is 14 residues long. Germline V gene data show CDR1 as WSHSY and CDR2 as SAAADI. This CDR3 reads CASSEGLAEETQYF. CDR3 coding DNA: TGCGCCAGCAGTGAGGGACTAGCGGAAGAGACCCAGTACTTC.

This chain joins TRBV5-6 and TRBJ1-1, with TRBD1 identical over 8 bases. Per the germline V gene, CDR1 is SGHDT and CDR2 is YYEEEE. This CDR3 has 16 amino acids. With V trimmed by 4 bases and J by 0 bases, 8 bases remained unmatched. The CDR3 DNA follows: TGTGCCAGCAGCCCCGGGACAGGAAGAGTGAACACTGAAGCTTTCTTT. Translation: CASSPGTGRVNTEAFF.

J is TRBJ1-2 and V is TRBV7-3; D is possibly TRBD1 (6 bases). Trimming removed 5 bases at V and 7 bases at J, with 14 bases between. The germline CDR1 and CDR2 sequences are SGHTA and FQGTGA. The CDR3 length is 13 residues. This chain's CDR3 is CASSQGPLGGYTF. DNA for the CDR3: TGTGCCAGCAGCCAGGGGCCGTTGGGTGGCTACACCTTC.

The chain couples TRBV25-1 to TRBJ2-1; 7 bases are shared with TRBD1. Trimming cost V 4 bases and J 9 bases; bases outside gene matches: 3. The CDR3 length is 12 residues. Germline CDR1 and CDR2: MGHDK and SYGVNS. The chain's CDR3 is CASSAGQFEQFF. CDR3 coding DNA: TGTGCCAGCAGTGCGGGACAGTTTGAGCAGTTCTTC.

As regards this clone: A read error may account for a junction end that differs from germline. This chain connects TRBV7-7 to TRBJ2-1, with D possibly being TRBD1 (6 bases). The germline V gene encodes CDR1 SSHAT and CDR2 FNYEAQ (reference sequence). There are 13 residues in the CDR3. CDR3 region: CASSSGHPNEQFF. In DNA form, the CDR3 reads TGTGCTAGCAGCTCGGGACACCCCAATGAGCAGTTCTTC. Full variable domain (rest looked up from reference TRBV7-7 and TRBJ2-1): GAGVSQSPRYKVTKRGQDVTLRCDPISSHATLYWYQQALGQGPEFLTYFNYEAQPDKSGLPSDRFSAERPEGSISTLTIQRTEQRDSAMYRCASSSGHPNEQFFGPGTRLTVL.

The genes are TRBV6-5 and TRBJ1-4, with D tentatively TRBD1 (6 bases). The CDR3 is 13 amino acids. The germline gives CDR1 MNHEY, CDR2 SVGAGI. Trimming left V 9 bases short and J 7 bases short, with 15 bases between. The CDR3 sequence is CASKTGSSEKLFF. CDR3 in DNA: TGTGCCAGTAAAACAGGGTCCAGTGAAAAACTGTTTTTT.

The chain uses TRBV5-1 and TRBJ1-4, with D maybe TRBD1 (5 bases). The CDR3 is made up of 14 amino acids. With 0 bases removed from V and 6 bases from J, the gap between germline ends came to 9 bases. In germline, CDR1 is SGHRS, CDR2 YFSETQ. For the CDR3, the DNA is TGCGCCAGCAGCTTGGGCAGGGTTGATGAAAAACTGTTTTTT. Translation: CASSLGRVDEKLFF.

The V gene is TRBV11-2, the J gene TRBJ1-2; 7 bases fit TRBD1. CDR3 length: 15 amino acids. With V trimmed by 5 bases and J by 11 bases, 17 bases remained unmatched. Germline V gene data show CDR1 as SGHAT and CDR2 as FQNNGV. In DNA, the CDR3 is TGTGCCAGCAGCCCTACCCTGACAGGGTTGTCTGGATACACCTTC. Protein sequence: CASSPTLTGLSGYTF.

This clone has a single count. The genes are TRBV23-1 and TRBJ2-5; 7 bases fit TRBD1. TRBV23-1 qualifies as an ORF whose function is uncertain. V shed 6 bases and J 2 bases; nucleotides not matched to a gene: 15. CDR3 size: 17 residues. The DNA for the CDR3 is TGCGCCAGCAGCCTCGGGACAGTTCGGGTGAGGCAAGAGACCCAGTACTTC. Its translation: CASSLGTVRVRQETQYF.

The chain couples TRBV4-1 to TRBJ1-2; 7 positions agree with TRBD1. CDR1 is MGHRA and CDR2 is YSYEKL in the germline V gene. V dropped 0 bases and J dropped 4; count of bases not matched to a gene: 2. This CDR3 is 14 amino acids long. CDR3 loop: CASSQDQGVYGYTF. The CDR3 DNA reads as TGCGCCAGCAGCCAAGATCAGGGGGTCTATGGCTACACCTTC.

This clone was seen just once. This chain uses TRBV4-1 with TRBJ2-5; possibly TRBD1 for D (6 bases). The CDR3 contains 14 residues. Per the germline V gene, CDR1 is MGHRA and CDR2 is YSYEKL. The germline V and J ends were trimmed by 4 bases and 1 base, with 10 bases remaining between them. The CDR3 region is CASSPTGFQETQYF. In nucleotides, the CDR3 is TGCGCCAGCAGCCCGACAGGTTTCCAAGAGACCCAGTACTTC.

The chain has TRBV11-2 and TRBJ1-1; D is perhaps TRBD1 (5 bases). This CDR3 region has 12 residues. The germline CDR1 and CDR2 sequences are SGHAT and FQNNGV. Trimming shortened V by 5 bases and J by 5 bases, and 9 bases separated the two germline ends. CDR3: CASSRGVTEAFF. DNA for the CDR3: TGTGCCAGCAGCAGGGGTGTAACTGAAGCTTTCTTT.

In DNA, the CDR3 is TGTGCCAGCAGCTTAGATCCCAGGGGCTACAATGAGCAGTTCTTC. Translation: CASSLDPRGYNEQFF. The rearrangement joins TRBV11-2 to TRBJ2-1; the D gene is possibly TRBD1 (6 bases). Trimming shortened V by 0 bases and J by 3 bases, and 9 bases separated the two germline ends. Looked up from germline, CDR1 is SGHAT and CDR2 is FQNNGV. The CDR3 is 15 amino acids.